This T cell receptor beta chain was profiled in a study of OX40 agonist ivuxolimab in advanced cancers. Study information: Ivuxolimab, which is an agonistic anti-OX40 (CD134) antibody, was administered to the patients. Head and neck, renal cell, melanoma or hepatocellular carcinoma were the cancers that dose-escalation patients had.

Germline loops: CDR1 SGHTA, CDR2 FQGNSA. The CDR3 runs to 17 residues. Trimming took 1 base from V and 4 from J; bases not matched to a gene: 9. Worth noting for this clone: Its matching antigen is unknown.

Findings and caveats of the study: In a subset of nonresponders, normalized T-cell clonal expansion was also low.

On cycle 4 day 1 and cycle 7 day 1, as well as at baseline, blood was sampled. Only in-frame clones appear in the TCRdb table, and some are missing; sequencing was by immunoSEQ multiplex PCR. The sample has some 34,000 clones; approximately 84% are singletons. The receptor was isolated from an adult with an advanced solid tumor such as melanoma, head and neck, liver or kidney cancer. Here the sequenced sample was CD4+ or CD8+ T cells sorted from blood, taken in a trial of the OX40 agonist ivuxolimab. The rearrangement joins TRBV7-2 to TRBJ2-3, with 9 nucleotides matching TRBD2. The CDR3 here is CASSLGPAGGLADTQYF. The CDR3 region has the DNA TGTGCCAGCAGCTTAGGCCCAGCGGGGGGTCTCGCAGATACGCAGTATTTT.